This T cell receptor (beta chain) was obtained from a study of CD8 T cells in Susac syndrome. Study context: Clinical remission applied to under ten sequenced Susac syndrome patients, and six had active disease.

Random hexamers served to reverse transcribe roughly 0.45 to 1 ug RNA. Amplification of TCR beta CDR3 across 54 Vbeta and 13 Jbeta was performed with immunoSEQ multiplex PCR. TCRdb reprocessed the immunoSEQ multiplex PCR reads with MiXCR, giving one entry per CDR3 protein. The data show under 90,000 distinct CDR3 sequences, around 93% seen once. The study's findings and limits: Total CD8+ repertoires held around 16 Susac-specific public clones, while CD8+ TEMRA repertoires held roughly five.

Details on this clonotype: Its antigen is undetermined.

V lost 8 bases to trimming and J lost 7 bases, with 21 bases between them. The CDR3 extends over 15 amino acids. The germline CDR1 and CDR2 sequences are SEHNR and FQNEAQ (reference sequence). The source material was CD8+ T cells from PBMCs. The TCR sequence derives from a human donor with Susac syndrome. The chain has TRBV7-9 and TRBJ2-1; D is perhaps TRBD2 (6 bases). CDR3 nucleotide sequence: TGTGCCAGCTTCTCACCGGGAGAAGGGTGGAATGAGCAGTTCTTC. Its protein is CASFSPGEGWNEQFF.